The present T cell receptor (beta chain) was sequenced within a study of beta chain features in type 1 diabetes. Looking at the study overall: No age, gender or cell yield differences were seen between patients and healthy donors.

General observations from the study: It was not settled here whether HLA type affects TCRB rearrangement. TCRB CDR3s from Type 1 diabetes patients were moderately but significantly shorter in all four CD4+ subsets. Type 1 diabetes patients had fewer VDJ junction insertions and more deletions. When cDNA is sequenced, cells with high TCR expression could be over-represented.

Of the isolated RNA, all was reverse transcribed, and so the sequenced material was expressed TCRB transcripts. The table came from immunoSEQ multiplex PCR; TCRdb's copy has only in-frame clones and leaves some out. Here the sample spans hundreds of thousands of clones, around 15% being singletons. The V end lost 0 bases, the J end lost 4 bases, and 14 bases lay between the germline ends. The CDR3 covers 16 residues. Germline CDR1 SGDLS, CDR2 YYNGEE. For this clone: The antigen is not known.

Sequencing was carried out using naive CD4+ T cells from blood. This rearrangement joins TRBV9 to TRBJ1-5; D not certain. The sequence came from a man between 18 and 35 years old with type 1 diabetes. CDR3 bases: TGTGCCAGCAGCGTAGATAATGGAGGGATGAATCAGCCCCAGCATTTT. Its translation is CASSVDNGGMNQPQHF. Full variable domain (outside the CDR3, taken from reference TRBV9 and TRBJ1-5): DSGVTQTPKHLITATGQRVTLRCSPRSGDLSVYWYQQSLDQGLQFLIQYYNGEERAKGNILERFSAQQFPDLHSELNLSSLELGDSALYFCASSVDNGGMNQPQHFGDGTRLSIL.